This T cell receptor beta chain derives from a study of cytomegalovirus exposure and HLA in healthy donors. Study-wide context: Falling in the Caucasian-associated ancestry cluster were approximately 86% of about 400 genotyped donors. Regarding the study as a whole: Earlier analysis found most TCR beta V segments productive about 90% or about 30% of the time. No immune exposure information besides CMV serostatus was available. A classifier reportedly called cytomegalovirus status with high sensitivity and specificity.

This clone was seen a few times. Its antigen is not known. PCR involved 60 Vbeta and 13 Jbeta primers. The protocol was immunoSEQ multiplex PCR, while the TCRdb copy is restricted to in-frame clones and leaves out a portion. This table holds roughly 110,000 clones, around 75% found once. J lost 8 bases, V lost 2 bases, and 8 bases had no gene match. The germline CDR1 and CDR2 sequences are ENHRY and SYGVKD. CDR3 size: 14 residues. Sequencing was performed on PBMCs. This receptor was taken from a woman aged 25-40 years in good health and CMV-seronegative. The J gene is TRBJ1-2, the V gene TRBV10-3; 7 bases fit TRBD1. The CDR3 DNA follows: TGTGCCATCAGTGAGGCCAGACAGGGAATGGGCTACACCTTC. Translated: CAISEARQGMGYTF.